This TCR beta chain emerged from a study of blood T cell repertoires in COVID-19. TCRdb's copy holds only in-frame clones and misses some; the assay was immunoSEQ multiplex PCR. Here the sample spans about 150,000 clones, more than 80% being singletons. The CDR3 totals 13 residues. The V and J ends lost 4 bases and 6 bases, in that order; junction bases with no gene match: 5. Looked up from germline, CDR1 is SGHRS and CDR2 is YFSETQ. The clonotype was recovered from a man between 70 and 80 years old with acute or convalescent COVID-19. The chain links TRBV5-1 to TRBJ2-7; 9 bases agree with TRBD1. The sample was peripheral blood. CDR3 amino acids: CASSVDRGGEQYF. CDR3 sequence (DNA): TGCGCCAGCAGCGTGGACAGGGGTGGCGAGCAGTACTTC.